This entry concerns a single T cell receptor (beta chain). In the same sample, other DNA sequences code for this CDR3. The data were obtained in a study of blood T cell repertoires in COVID-19. In the study overall: Samples of COVID-19 (acute and convalescent) were obtained from the United States, Italy and Spain.

Clinical history reported by participants formed the basis on which cohorts were assigned. Among Cohort 3 donors, those recovered had two negative PCRs, clearance, or symptom resolution. This table comes from immunoSEQ multiplex PCR, and its TCRdb copy is limited to in-frame clones, with some not included. The sample has hundreds of thousands of clones; around 89% are singletons. Trimming took off 3 bases at V and 4 bases at J, with 9 bases between the two ends. The CDR3 extends over 13 amino acids. In germline, CDR1 is MDHEN, CDR2 SYDVKM. The source material was PBMCs or T cells enriched from blood (not recorded which). The receptor's source is a man under 40 who had recovered from COVID-19. The gene calls are TRBV28 and TRBJ1-1, with D possibly TRBD1 on 5 matching bases. The CDR3 DNA is TGTGCCAGCAGTTTTCCCGGGGGCACTGAAGCTTTCTTT. Translated, it gives CASSFPGGTEAFF. Looking up the rest from reference TRBV28 and TRBJ1-1 gives the full variable domain: DVKVTQSSRYLVKRTGEKVFLECVQDMDHENMFWYRQDPGLGLRLIYFSYDVKMKEKGDIPEGYSVSREKKERFSLILESASTNQTSMYLCASSFPGGTEAFFGQGTRLTVV.